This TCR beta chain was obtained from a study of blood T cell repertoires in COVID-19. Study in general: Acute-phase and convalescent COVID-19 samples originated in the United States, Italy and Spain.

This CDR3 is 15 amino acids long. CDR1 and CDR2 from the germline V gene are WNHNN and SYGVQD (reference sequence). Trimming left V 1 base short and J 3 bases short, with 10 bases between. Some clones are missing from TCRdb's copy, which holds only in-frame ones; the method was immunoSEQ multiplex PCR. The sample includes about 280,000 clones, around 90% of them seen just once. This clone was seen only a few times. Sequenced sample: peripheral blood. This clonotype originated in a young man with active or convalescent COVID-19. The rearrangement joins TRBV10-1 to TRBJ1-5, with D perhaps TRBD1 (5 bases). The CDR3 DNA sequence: TGCGCCAGCAGTGAGTATGAGGGACTCAATCAGCCCCAGCATTTT. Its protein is CASSEYEGLNQPQHF.